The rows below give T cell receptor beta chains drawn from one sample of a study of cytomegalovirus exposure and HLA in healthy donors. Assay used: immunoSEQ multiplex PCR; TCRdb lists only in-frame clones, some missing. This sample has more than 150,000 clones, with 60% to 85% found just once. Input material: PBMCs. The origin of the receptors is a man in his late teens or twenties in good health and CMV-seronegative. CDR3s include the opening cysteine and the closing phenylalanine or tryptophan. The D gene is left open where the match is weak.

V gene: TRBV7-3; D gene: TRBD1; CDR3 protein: CASSLEGAAYEQYF
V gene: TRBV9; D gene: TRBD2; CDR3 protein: CASSLVGGSNIQYF
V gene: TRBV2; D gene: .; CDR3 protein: CASSGTGELFF
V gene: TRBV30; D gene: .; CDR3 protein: CAWGHRKGANTEAFF
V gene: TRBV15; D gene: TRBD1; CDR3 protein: CATSFGQGEGGYTF
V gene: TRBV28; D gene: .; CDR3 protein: CASGRGSSYEQYF
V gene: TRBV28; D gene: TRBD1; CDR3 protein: CASNPLGTGKGEQYF
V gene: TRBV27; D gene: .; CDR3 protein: CASSSGVPNQPQHF
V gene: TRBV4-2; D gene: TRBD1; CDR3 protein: CASSLAEGQPQYEQYF
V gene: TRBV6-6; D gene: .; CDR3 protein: CASSPGSLATEAFF
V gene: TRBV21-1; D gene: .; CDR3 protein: CASSAQYEQYF
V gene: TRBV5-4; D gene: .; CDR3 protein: CASSGGHANTEAFF
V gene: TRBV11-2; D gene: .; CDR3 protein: CASTAAMRASGANVLTF
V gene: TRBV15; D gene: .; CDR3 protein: CATSRDSSGPSYNEQFF
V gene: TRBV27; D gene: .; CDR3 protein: CASSLVGGWNSPLHF
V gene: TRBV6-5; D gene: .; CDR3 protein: CASSRNRVNSPLHF
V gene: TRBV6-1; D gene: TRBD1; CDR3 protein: CASSERGPALNEKLFF
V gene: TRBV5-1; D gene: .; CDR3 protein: CASGSLTLHNEQFF
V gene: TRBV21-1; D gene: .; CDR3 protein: CASSKGQGDSYEQYF
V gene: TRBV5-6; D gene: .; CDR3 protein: CASSVGTPNSPLHF
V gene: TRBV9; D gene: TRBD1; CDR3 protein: CASSLTGGSNTEAFF
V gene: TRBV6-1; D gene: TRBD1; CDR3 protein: CASSARQGPYQPQHF
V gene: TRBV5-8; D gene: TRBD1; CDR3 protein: CASSITDRGYGYTF
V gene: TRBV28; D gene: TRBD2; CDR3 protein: CASSSPGTSWNEQFF
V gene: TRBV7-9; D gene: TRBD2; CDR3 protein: CASDPGTRGYDIQETQYF
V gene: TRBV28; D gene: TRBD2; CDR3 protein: CASRGSRREISYEQYF
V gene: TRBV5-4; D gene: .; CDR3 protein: CASSYDESYEQYF
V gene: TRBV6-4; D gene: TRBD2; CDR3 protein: CASSEGAGPRNEQFF
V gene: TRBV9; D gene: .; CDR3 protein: CASSRGGHERSPLHF
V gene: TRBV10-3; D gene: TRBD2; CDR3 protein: CAISESAGGTTDTQYF
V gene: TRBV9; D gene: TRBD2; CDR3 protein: CASSPTSGRSDTQYF
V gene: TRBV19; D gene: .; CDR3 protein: CASSTTGFPPSNQPQHF
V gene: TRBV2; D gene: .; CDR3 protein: CASSPTNRDQPQHF
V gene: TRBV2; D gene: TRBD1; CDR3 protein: CASSAARTGNIQYF
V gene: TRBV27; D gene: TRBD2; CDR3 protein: CASSLLAEGTDTQYF
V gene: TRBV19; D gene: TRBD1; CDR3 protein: CASSFRGRGANVLTF
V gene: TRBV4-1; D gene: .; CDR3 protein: CASSQGGGPNEKLFF
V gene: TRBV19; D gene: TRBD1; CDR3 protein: CASRRDRANTGELFF
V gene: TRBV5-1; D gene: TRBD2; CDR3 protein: CASSFGSGSPGDTQYF
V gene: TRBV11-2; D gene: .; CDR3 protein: CASSLVRGSYNEQFF
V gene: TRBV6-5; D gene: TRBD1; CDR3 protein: CASTHDGDRGPPLHF
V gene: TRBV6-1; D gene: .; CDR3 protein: CASSQRPTTDQPQHF
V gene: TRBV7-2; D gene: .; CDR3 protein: CASSLSGDEQYF
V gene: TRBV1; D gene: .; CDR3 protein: CTSSQDPAGPRQPQHF
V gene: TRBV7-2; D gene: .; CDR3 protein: CASSLAGVETQYF
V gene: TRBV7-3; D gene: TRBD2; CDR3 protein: CASSPTSGHTGELFF
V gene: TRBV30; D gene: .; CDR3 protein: CAWQKPERTQYF